These 32 T cell receptor beta chains were all obtained from the same sample, sequenced in a study of PD-1 blockade in classical Hodgkin lymphoma. All patients relapsed after autologous stem cell transplantation, and brentuximab vedotin exposure varied. Method: immunoSEQ multiplex PCR; TCRdb's copy keeps in-frame clones and lacks some. The data hold about 9,900 clones, with 80% to 95% observed a single time. The sample consisted of peripheral blood mononuclear cells (PBMCs), taken at baseline. All receptors come from a human donor with classical Hodgkin lymphoma.

The CDR3 bases are TGTGCCAGCAGCTTGGTCGGGACTAGCGGAATTTACGAGCAGTACTTC. It is translated as CASSLVGTSGIYEQYF. The rearrangement uses TRBV5-6 and TRBJ2-7; TRBD2 matches at 11 bases. Germline V gives CDR1 SGHDT, CDR2 YYEEEE. Losses at the gene ends were 0 bases for V and 4 bases for J; bases not matched to a gene: 6. CDR3 length equals 16 residues. Together with reference TRBV5-6 and TRBJ2-7, the CDR3 gives the full variable domain: DAGVTQSPTHLIKTRGQQVTLRCSPKSGHDTVSWYQQALGQGPQFIFQYYEEEERQRGNFPDRFSGHQFPNYSSELNVNALLLGDSALYLCASSLVGTSGIYEQYFGPGTRLTVT.

The CDR3 sequence is CASSPQFLTLVQETQYF. CDR3 DNA: TGTGCCAGCTCACCGCAATTCCTGACGTTGGTCCAAGAGACCCAGTACTTC. This chain uses TRBV18 with TRBJ2-5; D not certain. Germline V gives CDR1 KGHSH, CDR2 LQKENI. The V gene lost 3 bases and the J gene lost 1 base, with 18 bases spanning the gap. CDR3 length: 17 residues.

J is TRBJ2-7 and V is TRBV27; possible D gene TRBD2, 5 bases. Germline lookup yields CDR1 MNHEY and CDR2 SMNVEV (reference sequence). The V and J ends lost 6 bases and 0 bases respectively, with 15 bases between them. This CDR3 region has 15 residues. The CDR3 is CASSPRWEHSYEQYF. The CDR3 DNA follows: TGTGCCAGCAGCCCCAGGTGGGAGCACTCCTACGAGCAGTACTTC.

The genes are TRBV28 and TRBJ2-6, with no clear D. CDR1 is MDHEN, CDR2 SYDVKM, per germline. The germline V and J ends were trimmed by 6 bases and 0 bases, with 12 bases remaining between them. This CDR3 is 16 amino acids long. The CDR3: CASSLGRISGANVLTF. For the CDR3, the DNA is TGTGCCAGCAGCCTAGGACGCATCTCTGGGGCCAACGTCCTGACTTTC.

The gene calls are TRBV2 and TRBJ2-1; either TRBD1 or TRBD2 may fit D (9 bases each). This CDR3 has 20 amino acids. Germline loops: CDR1 SNHLY, CDR2 FYNNEI. V lost 5 bases, J lost 8 bases, and 34 bases lay in between. The CDR3 is CASSPGQGTTSGTSTHEQFF. CDR3 nucleotides: TGTGCCAGCAGTCCCGGACAGGGGACTACCTCGGGGACTAGCACCCATGAGCAGTTCTTC.

This clone was seen just once. The chain carries TRBV7-3 and TRBJ1-1, with unresolved D. Germline loops: CDR1 SGHTA, CDR2 FQGTGA. CDR3 length: 13 amino acids. V lost 5 bases, J lost 0 bases, and 7 bases lay in between. Here the CDR3 DNA reads TGTGCCAGCAGCCAATTTATGAACACTGAAGCTTTCTTT. This encodes CASSQFMNTEAFF.

Details on this clone: The same CDR3 is also encoded by other DNA sequences in this sample. The rearrangement joins TRBV19 to TRBJ2-2, with 7 bases that match TRBD2. Germline loops: CDR1 LNHDA, CDR2 SQIVND (reference sequence). The CDR3 is 14 residues long. The trim removed 3 bases at V and 11 bases at J, leaving 9 bases unmatched. CDR3 nucleotides: TGTGCCAGTAGTATTTCGGGGGGTGGCGGAGAGCTGTTTTTT. Encoded protein: CASSISGGGGELFF.

The rearrangement uses TRBV6-5 and TRBJ2-7; 9 bases fit TRBD1. CDR1 and CDR2 (germline): MNHEY, SVGAGI. CDR3 length equals 15 residues. V was clipped by 1 base and J by 1 base; unmatched bases: 2. The chain's CDR3 is CASSYLGQGSYEQYF. The DNA of the CDR3 is TGTGCCAGCAGTTACTTGGGACAGGGATCCTACGAGCAGTACTTC.

This sequence joins TRBV13 and TRBJ2-1, with 9 bases matching TRBD2. Germline V gene data show CDR1 as PRHDT and CDR2 as FYEKMQ (reference sequence). This CDR3 has 12 amino acids. With V trimmed by 6 bases and J by 14 bases, 8 bases remained unmatched. The CDR3 DNA is TGTGCCAGCAGAGAGACTAGCGGAGTCGAGTTCTTC. Amino acids: CASRETSGVEFF.

V and J are TRBV7-8 and TRBJ2-3, with no clear D. The CDR3 covers 12 residues. With 4 bases removed from V and 3 bases from J, the gap between germline ends came to 5 bases. Germline V gives CDR1 SGHVS, CDR2 FQNEAQ. The CDR3 DNA reads TGTGCCAGCAGCTCTACTACAGATACGCAGTATTTT. It is translated as CASSSTTDTQYF.

This chain connects TRBV29-1 to TRBJ1-2, with a weak D call TRBD1 (5 bases). CDR1 and CDR2 (germline): SQVTM, ANQGSEA. V gave up 5 bases and J gave up 3 bases, with 16 bases separating them. The CDR3 has 14 amino acids. The CDR3 coding sequence is TGCAGCGTTATAATCGGGGGATTGTACTATGGCTACACCTTC. The encoded protein is CSVIIGGLYYGYTF. The variable domain in full, with the rest retrieved from reference TRBV29-1 and TRBJ1-2, is SAVISQKPSRDICQRGTSLTIQCQVDSQVTMMFWYRQQPGQSLTLIATANQGSEATYESGFVIDKFPISRPNLTFSTLTVSNMSPEDSSIYLCSVIIGGLYYGYTFGSGTRLTVV.

Note on this clone: One end of the junction does not line up with germline, which may come from a read error. This CDR3 is also generated by other DNA sequences in the sample. CDR3 in amino acids: CASSLRGTSGYNEQFF. The CDR3 coding sequence is TGCGCCAGCAGCCTACGTGGGACTAGCGGTTACAATGAGCAGTTCTTC. V and J are TRBV14 and TRBJ2-1; 11 positions agree with TRBD2. Germline CDR1 and CDR2: SGHDN and FVKESK. The CDR3 has 16 residues.

The rearrangement joins TRBV2 to TRBJ2-1, with D possibly TRBD2 on 6 matching bases. CDR3 size: 16 residues. Trimming pared 1 base from V and 5 bases from J, leaving 15 bases between. Germline V CDR1 and CDR2: SNHLY, FYNNEI. The CDR3: CASSEVVGGYHNEQFF. Written as DNA, the CDR3 is TGTGCCAGCAGTGAAGTTGTGGGAGGATATCACAATGAGCAGTTCTTC.

The chain has TRBV6-6 and TRBJ2-7, with D uncertain. From germline, CDR1 is MNHNY and CDR2 SVGAGI (reference sequence). Trimming shortened V by 2 bases and J by 2 bases, and 16 bases separated the two germline ends. The CDR3 has 16 residues. CDR3 DNA: TGTGCCAGCAGTTACGGAAGTTGGGCCGTAGCCTACGAGCAGTACTTC. Translation: CASSYGSWAVAYEQYF.

The genes are TRBV10-2 and TRBJ1-4; maybe TRBD1 (5 bases). V was shortened by 7 bases and J by 4 bases, with 19 bases between the two germline ends. The CDR3 covers 16 residues. Germline CDR1 WSHSY, CDR2 SAAADI. The CDR3 nucleotides are TGCGCCAGCACTCGAACCTGGGACCCAGATAATGAAAAACTGTTTTTT. Amino acid sequence: CASTRTWDPDNEKLFF.

The rearrangement links TRBV19 to TRBJ2-3; D is possibly TRBD2 (6 bases). The germline gives CDR1 LNHDA, CDR2 SQIVND (reference sequence). The ends were cut back, 0 bases at V and 2 bases at J, with 15 bases in the middle. The CDR3 spans 17 residues. DNA of the CDR3: TGTGCCAGTAGTATAGATTACAGACTAGACACCACAGATACGCAGTATTTT. This translates into CASSIDYRLDTTDTQYF.

The CDR3 here is CASSTKRLGKNIQYF. The CDR3 coding sequence is TGTGCCAGCAGTACAAAGAGGCTGGGCAAAAACATTCAGTACTTC. The chain uses TRBV28 and TRBJ2-4; D is undetermined. Trimming left V 5 bases short and J 3 bases short, with 14 bases between. From germline, CDR1 is MDHEN and CDR2 SYDVKM. The CDR3 totals 15 residues.

This clone came up once. J is TRBJ2-2 and V is TRBV30; D gene uncertain. The ends were cut back, 0 bases at V and 7 bases at J, with 6 bases in the middle. CDR3 size: 12 residues. CDR1 is GTSNPN, CDR2 SVGIG, per germline (reference sequence). CDR3 nucleotides: TGTGCCTGGAGTGTCCCTGTCGGGGAGCTGTTTTTT. This encodes CAWSVPVGELFF.

The chain carries TRBV6-5 and TRBJ2-3; D not certain. The germline V gene encodes CDR1 MNHEY and CDR2 SVGAGI. The ends were cut back, 2 bases at V and 4 bases at J, with 13 bases in the middle. This CDR3 has 15 residues. CDR3: CASSYDGVSADTQYF. The CDR3 coding sequence is TGTGCCAGCAGTTACGATGGCGTTAGTGCAGATACGCAGTATTTT.

This chain links TRBV6-4 with TRBJ2-5; possible D gene TRBD1, 6 bases. Trimming removed 3 bases from V and 5 bases from J, with 16 bases in between. This CDR3 contains 15 residues. CDR1 and CDR2 (germline): MRHNA, SNTAGT. The CDR3 DNA follows: TGTGCCAGCAGTGAAAGGGCAGGGGTGGCGGAGACCCAGTACTTC. Translated: CASSERAGVAETQYF.

The chain recombines TRBV7-9 with TRBJ2-1; no clear D gene. Trimming removed 5 bases from V and 0 bases from J, with 14 bases in between. Germline V CDR1 and CDR2: SEHNR, FQNEAQ (reference sequence). There are 16 residues in the CDR3. CDR3 loop: CASSQQRRSSYNEQFF. The DNA for the CDR3 is TGTGCCAGCAGCCAACAAAGGCGAAGCTCCTACAATGAGCAGTTCTTC.

V usage is TRBV5-1 and J usage is TRBJ2-4; TRBD1 agrees at 7 bases. Germline V gene lookup returns CDR1 SGHRS and CDR2 YFSETQ. J gave up 1 base and V 2 bases, and 12 bases lay outside the gene matches. The CDR3 has 18 amino acids. The CDR3 DNA reads as TGCGCCAGCAGCTTAACCCCGACAGGGAATGTGGCCAAAAACATTCAGTACTTC. It yields the protein CASSLTPTGNVAKNIQYF.

The rearrangement uses TRBV6-6 and TRBJ2-7; D call uncertain. This CDR3 spans 11 amino acids. V dropped 5 bases and J dropped 7 bases, with 9 bases sitting between them. The germline CDR1 and CDR2 sequences are MNHNY and SVGAGI (reference sequence). The CDR3 nucleotides are TGTGCCAGCAGTCCCCATTCGGAGCAGTACTTC. Translating gives CASSPHSEQYF.

The genes are TRBV7-9 and TRBJ2-4; D gene ambiguous. This CDR3 has 18 residues. V was pared by 5 bases and J by 1 base, with 21 bases between. Germline loops: CDR1 SEHNR, CDR2 FQNEAQ (reference sequence). This CDR3 reads CASSGSPTSFQAKNIQYF. In DNA form, the CDR3 reads TGTGCCAGCAGCGGCAGCCCGACCTCGTTTCAGGCCAAAAACATTCAGTACTTC.

This chain connects TRBV18 to TRBJ2-1; possibly TRBD2 for D (5 bases). V lost 1 base and J 9 bases, leaving 10 bases between the germline ends. The CDR3 sequence is 13 residues long. Germline V gives CDR1 KGHSH, CDR2 LQKENI. This chain's CDR3 is CASSPLGRGEQFF. DNA of the CDR3: TGTGCCAGCTCACCACTAGGACGGGGTGAGCAGTTCTTC.

The chain employs TRBV9 and TRBJ2-3, with a weak D call TRBD2 (6 bases). This CDR3 comprises 16 residues. Germline-derived CDR1 and CDR2 are SGDLS and YYNGEE. The ends were cut back, 0 bases at V and 2 bases at J, with 13 bases in the middle. The CDR3 nucleotides are TGTGCCAGCAGCGTAGATAAGCGGGCCAACACAGATACGCAGTATTTT. This encodes CASSVDKRANTDTQYF.

The chain is built from TRBV10-3 and TRBJ2-2; D possibly corresponds to TRBD2 (6 bases). This CDR3 contains 18 residues. V lost 5 bases to trimming and J lost 0 bases, with 19 bases between them. Per germline, CDR1 ENHRY and CDR2 SYGVKD. The CDR3 nucleotides are TGTGCCATCAGTCCCGGGGGACTGAAAGACGCGAACACCGGGGAGCTGTTTTTT. This gives the protein CAISPGGLKDANTGELFF.

The rearrangement links TRBV13 to TRBJ2-3; no firm D call. The length of the CDR3 is 12 residues. V lost 6 bases and J 5 bases, leaving 9 bases between the germline ends. Germline V gene lookup returns CDR1 PRHDT and CDR2 FYEKMQ (reference sequence). The CDR3 DNA reads as TGTGCCAGCAGTCCCCTTCGAGATACGCAGTATTTT. Protein product: CASSPLRDTQYF.

V is TRBV5-8 and J is TRBJ1-2; unclear D gene. The V gene's germline CDR1 is SGHTS and CDR2 YDEGEE. The CDR3 is made up of 14 amino acids. V lost 0 bases and J lost 8, with 14 bases in between. DNA of the CDR3: TGTGCCAGCAGCTTGGCCGGGTCGGACTTCGGCTACACCTTC. It codes for CASSLAGSDFGYTF.

This chain joins TRBV27 and TRBJ1-2, with a tentative D call TRBD1 (5 bases). Trimming left V 2 bases short and J 8 bases short, with 12 bases between. Germline loops: CDR1 MNHEY, CDR2 SMNVEV (reference sequence). The CDR3 totals 13 residues. CDR3 loop: CASSLRGAEGYTF. The CDR3 coding sequence is TGTGCCAGCAGTTTAAGAGGGGCGGAAGGCTACACCTTC.

This chain uses TRBV18 with TRBJ2-2; D uncertain. V gave up 6 bases and J gave up 0 bases, with 14 bases separating them. Germline V CDR1 and CDR2: KGHSH, LQKENI. The CDR3 is made up of 16 amino acids. The CDR3 sequence is CASSRSVITNTGELFF. For the CDR3, the DNA is TGTGCCAGCTCTCGTTCAGTGATAACGAACACCGGGGAGCTGTTTTTT.

The V gene is TRBV25-1, the J gene TRBJ1-2; 11 bases line up with TRBD1. The V gene's germline CDR1 is MGHDK and CDR2 SYGVNS. The CDR3 totals 14 residues. The ends lost 1 base at V and 8 bases at J; junction bases unmatched: 3. The CDR3 region has the DNA TGTGCCAGCAGTGAATTCGGACAGGGGGCGGGCTACACCTTC. This codes for CASSEFGQGAGYTF.